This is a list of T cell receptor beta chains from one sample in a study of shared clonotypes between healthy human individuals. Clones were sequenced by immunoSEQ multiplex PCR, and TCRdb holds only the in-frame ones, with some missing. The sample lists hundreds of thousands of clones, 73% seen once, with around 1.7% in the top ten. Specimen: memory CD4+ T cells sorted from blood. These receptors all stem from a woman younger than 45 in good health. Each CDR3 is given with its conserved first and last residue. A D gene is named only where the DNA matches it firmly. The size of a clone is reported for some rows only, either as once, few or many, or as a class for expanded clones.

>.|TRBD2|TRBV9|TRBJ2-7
TGTGCCAGCAGCTCCGACGGGAGGGAACAGTACTTC
CASSSDGREQYF
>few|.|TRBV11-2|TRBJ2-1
TGTGCCAGCAGCCCCGGGCCCTTATCCGATGAGCAGTTCTTC
CASSPGPLSDEQFF
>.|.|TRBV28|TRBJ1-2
TGTGCCAGCAGTTTTCTCACCGAGGGGTTAGGGTATTCCACCTTC
CASSFLTEGLGYSTF
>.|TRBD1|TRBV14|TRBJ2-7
TGTGCCAGCAGCCCGGGACAGCTCTACGAGCAGTACTTC
CASSPGQLYEQYF
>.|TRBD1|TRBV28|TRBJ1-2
TGTGCCAGCAGTGCACGAGAGGGACAGGGTTACTATGGCTACACCTTC
CASSAREGQGYYGYTF
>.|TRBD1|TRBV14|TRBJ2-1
TGTGCCAGCAGCCAAGATGCCGACTGGGGACAGACCTACAATGAGCAGTTCTTC
CASSQDADWGQTYNEQFF
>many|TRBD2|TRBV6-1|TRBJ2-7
TGTGCCAGCAGTGTCACTAGCGGGGGGCCCTACGAGCAGTACTTC
CASSVTSGGPYEQYF
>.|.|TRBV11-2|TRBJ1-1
TGTGCCAGCAGCTCCGACATGAACACTGAAGCTTTCTTT
CASSSDMNTEAFF
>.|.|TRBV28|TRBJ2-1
TGTGCCAGCAGTTGGGGGACCTCCTTCTTCTTC
CASSWGTSFFF
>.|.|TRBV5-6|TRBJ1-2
TGTGCCAGCAGCGGTCGGATCTCCGGGGACTATGGCTACACCTTC
CASSGRISGDYGYTF
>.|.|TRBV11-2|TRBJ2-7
TGTGCCAGCAGCTTATCATCCTACGAGCAGTACTTC
CASSLSSYEQYF
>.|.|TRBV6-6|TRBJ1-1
TGTGCCAGCAGTGGACCCCGGGGGGTGAACACTGAAGCTTTCTTT
CASSGPRGVNTEAFF
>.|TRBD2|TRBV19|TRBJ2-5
TGTGCCAGCCGACGGACTAGCGGTAGAGAGACCCAGTACTTC
CASRRTSGRETQYF
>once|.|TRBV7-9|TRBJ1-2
TGTGCCAGCAGCTTAGCGTACAGGGTCTTAGACTACACCTTC
CASSLAYRVLDYTF
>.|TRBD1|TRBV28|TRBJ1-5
TGTGCCAGCAGTTTAAGGGACAGGTCGGCTCAGCCCCAGCATTTT
CASSLRDRSAQPQHF
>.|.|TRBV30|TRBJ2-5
TGTGCCTGGAGGACAGCGAGGGAGACCCAGTACTTC
CAWRTARETQYF
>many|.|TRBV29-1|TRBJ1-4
TGCAGCGTTGAAGACCGGGGGAGAAGAAAACTGTTTTTT
CSVEDRGRRKLFF
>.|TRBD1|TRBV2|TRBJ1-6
TGTGCCAGTTCCGGACAGGCCAATAATTCACCCCTCCACTTT
CASSGQANNSPLHF
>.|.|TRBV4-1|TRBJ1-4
TGCGCCAGCAGCTCTGCATCAGGGGAAAAACTGTTTTTT
CASSSASGEKLFF
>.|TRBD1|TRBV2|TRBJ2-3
TGTGCCAGCAAGCCGGGACAGGGGAGACAAGGCAATAACACAGATACGCAGTATTTT
CASKPGQGRQGNNTDTQYF
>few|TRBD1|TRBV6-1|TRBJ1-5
TGTGCCAGCAGCTCCGACAGGGGTCAGCCCCAGCATTTT
CASSSDRGQPQHF
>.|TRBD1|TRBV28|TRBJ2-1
TGTGCCAGCAGCGACAGGGGGCTCCATGAGCAGTTCTTC
CASSDRGLHEQFF
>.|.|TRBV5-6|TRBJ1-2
TGTGCCAGCAGCTCCGTTCAGGGCTATGGCTACACCTTC
CASSSVQGYGYTF
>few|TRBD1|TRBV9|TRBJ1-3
TGTGCCAGCAGCGTAGGGGTCAGGGGGCATGAAAACTCTGGAAACACCATATATTTT
CASSVGVRGHENSGNTIYF
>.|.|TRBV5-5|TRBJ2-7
TGTGCCGGCAGAAGCCTTGGGGTCAGCGAGCAGTACTTC
CAGRSLGVSEQYF
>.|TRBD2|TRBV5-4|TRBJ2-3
TGTGCCAGCCCCGGGGCGGGAGGGCGAACCTATGCACCTGATACGCAGTATTTT
CASPGAGGRTYAPDTQYF
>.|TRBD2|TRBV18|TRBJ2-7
TGTGCCAGCTCACTTGGGACTAGCGGGAACATGTACGAGCAGTACTTC
CASSLGTSGNMYEQYF